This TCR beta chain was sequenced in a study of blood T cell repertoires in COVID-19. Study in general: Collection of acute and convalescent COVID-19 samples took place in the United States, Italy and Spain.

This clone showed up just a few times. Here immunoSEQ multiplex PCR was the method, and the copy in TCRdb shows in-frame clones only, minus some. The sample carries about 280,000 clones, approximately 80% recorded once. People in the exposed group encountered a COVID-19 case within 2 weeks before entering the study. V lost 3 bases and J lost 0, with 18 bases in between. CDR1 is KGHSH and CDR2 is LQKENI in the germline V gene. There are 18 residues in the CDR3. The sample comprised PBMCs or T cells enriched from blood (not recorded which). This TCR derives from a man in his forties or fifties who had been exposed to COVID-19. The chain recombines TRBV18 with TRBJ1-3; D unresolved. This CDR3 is CASSPFVLNTASGNTIYF. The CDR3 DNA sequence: TGTGCCAGCTCACCCTTTGTCCTTAACACCGCCTCTGGAAACACCATATATTTT. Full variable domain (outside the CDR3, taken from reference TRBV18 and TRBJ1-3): NAGVMQNPRHLVRRRGQEARLRCSPMKGHSHVYWYRQLPEEGLKFMVYLQKENIIDESGMPKERFSAEFPKEGPSILRIQQVVRGDSAAYFCASSPFVLNTASGNTIYFGEGSWLTVV.